This T cell receptor (beta chain) was obtained from a study of cytomegalovirus exposure and HLA in healthy donors. Overall study: The Caucasian-associated ancestry cluster contained approximately 81% of the 398 genotyped donors.

It was with 60 Vbeta and 13 Jbeta primers that the PCR ran. TCRdb's table, derived via immunoSEQ multiplex PCR, lists solely in-frame clones and lacks some. This sample has roughly 200,000 clones, with 75% to 90% found just once. Germline-derived CDR1 and CDR2 are SGHNT and YENEEA. The CDR3 consists of 14 residues. V was pared by 5 bases and J by 2 bases, with 3 bases of the junction left unmatched. The chain uses TRBV11-3 and TRBJ1-1; TRBD1 matches 9 bases. The clonotype comes from a man aged 30-40 years in good health and CMV-seronegative. Sequencing input: PBMCs. In DNA form, the CDR3 reads TGTGCCAGCAGCAGGGGACAGGGTAACACTGAAGCTTTCTTT. Amino acid sequence: CASSRGQGNTEAFF.